The 21 T cell receptor beta chains presented below share a single source sample, sequenced in a study of blood T cell repertoires in COVID-19. The repertoire was sequenced with immunoSEQ multiplex PCR; TCRdb's copy has only in-frame clones and lacks some. The repertoire includes 100,000 or so clones, about 95% of them detected once, and about 4.1% sits in the top ten. The specimen was peripheral blood. All receptors come from a human donor with active COVID-19. The donor label of this sample is uncertain.

This chain joins TRBV7-9 and TRBJ2-7, with 8 bases identical to TRBD1. Germline V CDR1 and CDR2: SEHNR, FQNEAQ (reference sequence). With V trimmed by 4 bases and J by 2 bases, 4 bases remained unmatched. The CDR3 extends over 14 amino acids. In DNA, the CDR3 is TGTGCCAGCAGCTCCGGGACAGGAGCCTACGAGCAGTACTTC. Its protein product is CASSSGTGAYEQYF.

The rearrangement links TRBV19 to TRBJ2-6, with D maybe TRBD1 (6 bases). The CDR3 consists of 16 residues. CDR1 LNHDA and CDR2 SQIVND come from the germline V gene (reference sequence). V lost 6 bases and J lost 0, with 12 bases in between. CDR3 sequence: CASSLLGGSGANVLTF. CDR3 in DNA: TGTGCCAGTAGCCTACTAGGGGGCTCTGGGGCCAACGTCCTGACTTTC. Filled out from reference TRBV19 and TRBJ2-6, the complete variable domain reads DGGITQSPKYLFRKEGQNVTLSCEQNLNHDAMYWYRQDPGQGLRLIYYSQIVNDFQKGDIAEGYSVSREKKESFPLTVTSAQKNPTAFYLCASSLLGGSGANVLTFGAGSRLTVL.

The chain uses TRBV6-6 and TRBJ2-7; 8 bases match TRBD1. This CDR3 has 15 residues. Germline lookup yields CDR1 MNHNY and CDR2 SVGAGI (reference sequence). V was clipped by 6 bases and J by 6 bases; unmatched bases: 13. DNA of the CDR3: TGTGCCAGCAGAAAGGACAGGGCTGGCCGTGGCGAGCAGTACTTC. Protein product: CASRKDRAGRGEQYF.

The V and J genes are TRBV19 and TRBJ1-6; 7 nucleotides agree with TRBD1. The V gene's germline CDR1 is LNHDA and CDR2 SQIVND (reference sequence). The V and J ends lost 1 base and 6 bases, in that order; junction bases with no gene match: 9. This CDR3 is built from 17 residues. CDR3 sequence reads: CASSIGAWGQPNSPLHF. The CDR3 bases are TGTGCCAGTAGTATAGGAGCCTGGGGACAGCCTAATTCACCCCTCCACTTT.

This sequence joins TRBV15 and TRBJ2-5, with 8 nucleotides matching TRBD2. Germline-derived CDR1 and CDR2 are LNHNV and YYDKDF (reference sequence). The CDR3 runs to 13 residues. V was pared by 5 bases and J by 3 bases, with 2 bases of the junction left unmatched. DNA for the CDR3: TGTGCCACCAGCCCACTAGCGGAAGAGACCCAGTACTTC. As protein: CATSPLAEETQYF.

V and J are TRBV5-4 and TRBJ1-4; no clear D. Trimming stripped 0 bases from V and 4 bases from J, with 4 bases between. This CDR3 contains 13 residues. Germline values: CDR1 SGHNT, CDR2 YYREEE (reference sequence). The CDR3 reads CASSLAYNEKLFF. The CDR3 DNA is TGTGCCAGCAGCTTGGCCTATAATGAAAAACTGTTTTTT.

The chain couples TRBV11-2 to TRBJ2-1; 11 bases align to TRBD2. J was trimmed by 8 bases and V by 7 bases; bases with no gene match: 16. Germline CDR1 reads SGHAT; CDR2 reads FQNNGV. The CDR3 extends over 17 amino acids. The CDR3 DNA is TGTGCCAGCACCCTGTCGCCTAGCGGGAGGCTTTTAGATGAGCAGTTCTTC. Amino acid sequence: CASTLSPSGRLLDEQFF.

The chain recombines TRBV5-1 with TRBJ1-2, with 7 positions matching TRBD1. Germline V lookup: CDR1 SGHRS, CDR2 YFSETQ. CDR3 length: 15 amino acids. J was trimmed by 2 bases and V by 1 base; bases with no gene match: 5. CDR3 in DNA: TGCGCCAGCAGCTTGTCTGGGACAGAGAACTATGGCTACACCTTC. Its protein is CASSLSGTENYGYTF.

The chain has TRBV2 and TRBJ2-1; tentatively, D is TRBD2 (5 bases). CDR1 and CDR2 (germline): SNHLY, FYNNEI. The CDR3 runs to 13 residues. V was shortened by 8 bases and J by 5 bases, with 13 bases between the two germline ends. CDR3 coding DNA: TGTGCCAGCCTAGCAGCCCAACACAATGAGCAGTTCTTC. As protein: CASLAAQHNEQFF.

V usage is TRBV27 and J usage is TRBJ2-7; D is possibly TRBD2 (7 bases). V lost 2 bases and J 1 base, leaving 21 bases between the germline ends. CDR1 and CDR2 from the germline V gene are MNHEY and SMNVEV (reference sequence). The CDR3 is 18 amino acids. Here the CDR3 DNA reads TGTGCCAGCAGTTTAAACACTCCGGGGGGCGGGAGATCCTACGAGCAGTACTTC. This codes for CASSLNTPGGGRSYEQYF.

The CDR3 coding sequence is TGCAGCGTTGATAGAGACCTGAGGGAGACCCAGTACTTC. Its protein product is CSVDRDLRETQYF. The J gene is TRBJ2-5, the V gene TRBV29-1; D remains unclear. The CDR3 runs to 13 residues. Germline V lookup: CDR1 SQVTM, CDR2 ANQGSEA. V was shortened by 3 bases and J by 5 bases, with 13 bases between the two germline ends.

The CDR3 loop reads CATSDSLYGYTF. The CDR3 DNA is TGTGCCACCAGTGATTCCCTCTATGGCTACACCTTC. The chain links TRBV24-1 to TRBJ1-2; no firm D call. CDR1 and CDR2 from the germline V gene are KGHDR and SFDVKD. With 2 bases removed from V and 4 bases from J, the gap between germline ends came to 4 bases. The CDR3 runs to 12 residues.

The CDR3 loop reads CASSIGTQGLFGYTF. The DNA for the CDR3 is TGTGCCAGTAGTATAGGAACACAGGGACTATTTGGCTACACCTTC. This rearrangement joins TRBV19 to TRBJ1-2; D might be TRBD1 (6 bases). CDR1 is LNHDA, CDR2 SQIVND, per germline (reference sequence). This CDR3 has 15 amino acids. Trimming left V 1 base short and J 7 bases short, with 16 bases between.

This chain joins TRBV28 and TRBJ2-7; 7 nucleotides agree with TRBD1. Trimming removed 2 bases from V and 4 bases from J; junction bases left unmatched: 5. Per germline, CDR1 MDHEN and CDR2 SYDVKM. This CDR3 spans 14 amino acids. The CDR3 spells CASSLGGQSYEQYF. CDR3 nucleotide sequence: TGTGCCAGCAGTTTAGGGGGACAGTCTTACGAGCAGTACTTC.

J is TRBJ2-5 and V is TRBV28, with D tentatively TRBD2 (5 bases). V was cut by 2 bases and J by 9 bases, with 7 bases left in between. Germline V lookup: CDR1 MDHEN, CDR2 SYDVKM. The CDR3 is 11 amino acids. The CDR3 DNA reads as TGTGCCAGCAGTTTAGAGAGGGCCCAGTACTTC. It codes for CASSLERAQYF.

The chain couples TRBV24-1 to TRBJ1-4, with 11 bases identical to TRBD1. CDR1 and CDR2 (germline): KGHDR, SFDVKD. Germline trimming cut 8 bases from V and 7 bases from J; bases unmatched to any gene: 8. The CDR3 covers 15 residues. The CDR3 DNA sequence: TGTGCCACCAAAACCCGGGACAGGGGGTTTGAAAAACTGTTTTTT. This gives the protein CATKTRDRGFEKLFF.

Of note for this clone: The same CDR3 can be traced to other DNA sequences in this sample. The chain carries TRBV3-1 (or the pseudogene TRBV3-2) and TRBJ2-7; D might be TRBD2 (5 bases). Germline assignment: CDR1 LGHDT and CDR2 YNNKEL (reference sequence). The CDR3 loop spans 11 amino acids. Trimming shortened V by 3 bases and J by 7 bases, and 7 bases separated the two germline ends. This CDR3 reads CASSQTGEQYF. DNA for the CDR3: TGTGCCAGCAGCCAGACGGGGGAGCAGTACTTC.

This sequence joins TRBV19 and TRBJ2-3; TRBD1 might be the D (7 bases). Germline CDR1 is LNHDA and CDR2 is SQIVND (reference sequence). The CDR3 totals 15 residues. V lost 1 base to trimming and J lost 5 bases, with 13 bases between them. The CDR3: CASSIGRGRGDTQYF. CDR3 bases: TGTGCCAGTAGTATAGGGAGGGGGCGGGGAGATACGCAGTATTTT.

The J gene is TRBJ2-2, the V gene TRBV7-2; TRBD2 aligns across 10 bases. The V gene's germline CDR1 is SGHTA and CDR2 FQGNSA. The CDR3 totals 15 residues. The V gene end was trimmed by 5 bases and the J gene end by 4 bases; junction bases not matched to a gene: 4. The CDR3 sequence: CASSRGLAATGELFF. The CDR3 DNA is TGTGCCAGCAGCCGTGGACTAGCGGCCACCGGGGAGCTGTTTTTT. The full variable domain, with the rest looked up from reference TRBV7-2 and TRBJ2-2, is GAGVSQSPSNKVTEKGKDVELRCDPISGHTALYWYRQSLGQGLEFLIYFQGNSAPDKSGLPSDRFSAERTGGSVSTLTIQRTQQEDSAVYLCASSRGLAATGELFFGEGSRLTVL.

The rearrangement uses TRBV11-3 and TRBJ2-3, with a possible D match to TRBD1 (6 bases). CDR3 length: 16 residues. Germline V gene sequence: CDR1 SGHNT, CDR2 YENEEA. Trimming left V 5 bases short and J 4 bases short, with 19 bases between. CDR3 DNA: TGTGCCAGCAGCGCCCGGACAGCAGGCGGGTCAGATACGCAGTATTTT. Residues: CASSARTAGGSDTQYF.

The chain uses TRBV9 and TRBJ2-3; the D is unclear. Trimming took 3 bases from V and 6 from J, leaving 11 bases between them. Germline assignment: CDR1 SGDLS and CDR2 YYNGEE. The CDR3 loop spans 13 amino acids. As DNA, the CDR3 is TGTGCCAGCAGCGCCGAGAGGTGGGATACGCAGTATTTT. This encodes CASSAERWDTQYF.